This T cell receptor beta chain was observed in a study of OX40 agonist ivuxolimab in advanced cancers. General observations from the study: CD8+ T cells showed, on average, more clonal expansion than CD4+ cells. No antigen was identified for the clonally expanded peripheral T cells. Patients with a partial response at 0.1-3.0 mg/kg had among the lowest clonal expansion.

In the case of this clone: Antigen: not known.

The data were produced by immunoSEQ multiplex PCR, yet TCRdb's version contains in-frame clones alone and is incomplete. In the table there are about 81,000 clones, more than 75% of which are singletons. The receptor's source is an adult with an advanced solid tumor such as melanoma, head and neck, liver or kidney cancer. This material consisted of CD4+ or CD8+ T cells sorted from blood, taken in a trial of the OX40 agonist ivuxolimab.

CDR3 protein: CASSSDSMNTEAFF. Here the CDR3 DNA reads TGCGCCAGCAGCTCGGACAGTATGAACACTGAAGCTTTCTTT. J is TRBJ1-1 and V is TRBV5-1; weak D call: TRBD1 (6 bases). Trimming cost V 3 bases and J 0 bases, with 9 bases left between them. The CDR3 is 14 residues long. CDR1 SGHRS and CDR2 YFSETQ come from the germline V gene.